This entry is about one T cell receptor (beta chain). Its specificity is not known. Per germline, CDR1 LNHDA and CDR2 SQIVND (reference sequence). The CDR3 consists of 15 residues. Trimming cost V 0 bases and J 3 bases, with 12 bases left between them. The sample is drawn from a study of cytomegalovirus exposure and HLA in healthy donors. Findings of the study overall: A later analysis reported that several of the most significant clusters appeared to be linked to common viral pathogens, among them Epstein-Barr virus. A later analysis reportedly found fewer N-insertions in an Asian-associated ancestry cluster than the approximately 700-donor mean. Per a prior analysis, the majority of TCR beta V segments were productive roughly 87% or roughly 30% of the time.

Vbeta (60) and Jbeta (13) primers were used in the PCR. The protocol was immunoSEQ multiplex PCR, while the TCRdb copy is restricted to in-frame clones and leaves out a portion. The sample has 70,000 to 100,000 clones; 80% are singletons. The rearrangement links TRBV19 to TRBJ2-7; D call uncertain. Sequencing used PBMCs. The sequence came from a man in his fifties in good health and CMV-seropositive. The CDR3 region has the DNA TGTGCCAGTAGTATAGAAGGCCTAGATCTCTACGAGCAGTACTTC. Protein product: CASSIEGLDLYEQYF.